The 28 T cell receptor beta chains in this list originate from one sample, sequenced in a study of blood T cell repertoires in COVID-19. Clones were read by immunoSEQ multiplex PCR, and TCRdb kept only the in-frame ones, dropping some. The sample yields approximately 94,000 clones, roughly 88% seen once. The sequencing sample was made of peripheral blood. Receptors originate from a woman in her sixties or seventies with acute or convalescent COVID-19.

The genes are TRBV4-1 and TRBJ1-2, with D perhaps matching TRBD1 (6 bases). The CDR3 is 14 amino acids. Trimming took 0 bases from V and 7 from J, leaving 12 bases between them. From germline, CDR1 is MGHRA and CDR2 YSYEKL. The CDR3 loop reads CASSQDQGTFGYTF. CDR3 bases: TGCGCCAGCAGCCAAGATCAGGGGACCTTTGGCTACACCTTC.

The gene calls are TRBV18 and TRBJ2-7; D is unclear. Germline loops: CDR1 KGHSH, CDR2 LQKENI. The CDR3 length is 13 residues. V lost 4 bases to trimming and J lost 3 bases, with 10 bases between them. CDR3 DNA sequence: TGTGCCAGCTCACAAGAGTCGATCTACGAGCAGTACTTC. This sequence encodes CASSQESIYEQYF.

The chain employs TRBV28 and TRBJ1-6; D possibly corresponds to TRBD1 (5 bases). Trimming shortened V by 3 bases and J by 7 bases, and 16 bases separated the two germline ends. The CDR3 contains 16 residues. Per the germline V gene, CDR1 is MDHEN and CDR2 is SYDVKM. The CDR3, as DNA: TGTGCCAGCAGTTTTGTGTATAGGACATCGAATTCACCCCTCCACTTT. Translating it yields CASSFVYRTSNSPLHF.

The CDR3 here is CATSTGTAYNSPLHF. The CDR3 DNA follows: TGTGCCACCAGCACCGGGACAGCTTATAATTCACCCCTCCACTTT. The genes are TRBV15 and TRBJ1-6, with 7 bases that match TRBD1. With 4 bases clipped from V and 4 bases from J, the junction kept 4 bases outside the gene matches. The germline V gene has CDR1 LNHNV and CDR2 YYDKDF (reference sequence). CDR3 size: 15 residues.

J is TRBJ1-3 and V is TRBV7-9; D possibly corresponds to TRBD1 (6 bases). CDR1 and CDR2 (germline): SEHNR, FQNEAQ (reference sequence). The ends were cut back, 1 base at V and 5 bases at J, with 15 bases in the middle. The CDR3 has 16 amino acids. In DNA form, the CDR3 reads TGTGCCAGCAGCTTAGATCGCAGGGGTAGCAGAAACACCATATATTTT. Protein: CASSLDRRGSRNTIYF.

In DNA, the CDR3 is TGTGCCAGCTCACCAGGCCGGGTACCCTACGAGCAGTACTTC. It yields the protein CASSPGRVPYEQYF. This rearrangement joins TRBV18 to TRBJ2-7, with D unresolved. The CDR3 length is 14 residues. Germline values: CDR1 KGHSH, CDR2 LQKENI. Trimming took off 2 bases at V and 2 bases at J, with 10 bases between the two ends.

This clone was detected only a few times. The V gene is TRBV5-1, the J gene TRBJ1-1; D remains unclear. V was clipped by 0 bases and J by 1 base, with 7 bases between them. Germline CDR1 and CDR2: SGHRS and YFSETQ. This CDR3 spans 14 amino acids. CDR3 sequence (DNA): TGCGCCAGCAGCTTGGCGTTAGCGAACACTGAAGCTTTCTTT. Translating gives CASSLALANTEAFF.

V is TRBV29-1 and J is TRBJ1-2; D unresolved. The V and J ends lost 6 bases and 6 bases respectively, with 14 bases between them. CDR1 is SQVTM and CDR2 is ANQGSEA in the germline V gene. The CDR3 is made up of 12 amino acids. The CDR3 DNA follows: TGCAGCGTCGCTGTCACAGAAGATGGCTACACCTTC. Its translation: CSVAVTEDGYTF.

The chain uses TRBV24-1 and TRBJ2-5; D is uncertain. V lost 0 bases and J 5 bases, leaving 15 bases between the germline ends. The CDR3 consists of 16 residues. Germline V gene data show CDR1 as KGHDR and CDR2 as SFDVKD. As DNA, the CDR3 is TGTGCCACCAGTGATTTGGAGTCGCCGACCGGGGAGACCCAGTACTTC. It translates to CATSDLESPTGETQYF.

This clone has a handful of counts. V is TRBV7-6 and J is TRBJ2-1; no clear D. The CDR3 totals 17 residues. The ends were cut back, 4 bases at V and 0 bases at J, with 16 bases in the middle. From germline, CDR1 is SGHVS and CDR2 FNYEAQ. The chain's CDR3 is CASSSNPRQSSYNEQFF. CDR3 DNA sequence: TGTGCCAGCAGCTCCAACCCCAGACAAAGCTCCTACAATGAGCAGTTCTTC.

The V and J genes are TRBV5-1 and TRBJ2-1; 7 bases line up with TRBD2. The CDR3 is 13 amino acids. Trimming took 0 bases from V and 11 from J; bases not matched to a gene: 5. CDR1 and CDR2 from the germline V gene are SGHRS and YFSETQ. CDR3 amino acids: CASSLVASGKQFF. The CDR3 nucleotides are TGCGCCAGCAGCTTGGTGGCTAGCGGAAAGCAGTTCTTC.

The chain joins TRBV11-2 to TRBJ1-1, with D perhaps matching TRBD1 (5 bases). V lost 3 bases, J lost 0 bases, and 14 bases lay in between. The CDR3 sequence is 16 residues long. Germline values: CDR1 SGHAT, CDR2 FQNNGV. DNA of the CDR3: TGTGCCAGCAGCTTCGTAGCAGGGCACCTGAACACTGAAGCTTTCTTT. Translation gives CASSFVAGHLNTEAFF.

This clone was recorded a few times. The chain combines TRBV7-9 with TRBJ2-3; TRBD1 might be the D (6 bases). Germline CDR1 is SEHNR and CDR2 is FQNEAQ (reference sequence). V lost 7 bases, J lost 0 bases, and 11 bases lay in between. The CDR3 has 14 residues. DNA for the CDR3: TGTGCCAGCAATTTTCAGGGGAGCACAGATACGCAGTATTTT. Its protein is CASNFQGSTDTQYF.

This chain links TRBV5-1 with TRBJ2-1, with 7 bases matching TRBD1. Germline CDR1 and CDR2: SGHRS and YFSETQ. Trimming took 4 bases from V and 15 from J; bases not matched to a gene: 16. CDR3 length: 14 amino acids. CDR3 sequence: CASSEETGVLAAFF. The CDR3 region has the DNA TGCGCCAGCAGCGAGGAAACAGGGGTACTTGCGGCGTTCTTC.

This clone was observed a handful of times. The rearrangement links TRBV27 to TRBJ2-1; 7 bases agree with TRBD1. V was clipped by 3 bases and J by 8 bases; unmatched bases: 10. Germline CDR1 MNHEY, CDR2 SMNVEV (reference sequence). The CDR3 consists of 15 residues. The CDR3 DNA reads as TGTGCCAGCAGTTTGACAGGGCTTTTTAGGCATGAGCAGTTCTTC. It encodes CASSLTGLFRHEQFF.

This rearrangement joins TRBV2 to TRBJ1-1; TRBD1 matches at 7 bases. Germline V lookup: CDR1 SNHLY, CDR2 FYNNEI. The V gene end was trimmed by 2 bases and the J gene end by 10 bases; junction bases not matched to a gene: 13. This CDR3 comprises 15 residues. CDR3 protein: CASSEPAGGGRGAFF. The CDR3 DNA is TGTGCCAGCAGTGAACCGGCGGGAGGGGGCCGGGGAGCTTTCTTT.

Only a few counts were recorded for this clone. This rearrangement joins TRBV6-1 to TRBJ1-5, with 7 bases lining up with TRBD1. Trimming at V came to 0 bases and at J to 0 bases, leaving 17 bases not matched to a gene. CDR3 length equals 21 residues. Germline V gene data show CDR1 as MNHNS and CDR2 as SASEGT. CDR3: CASSEASTRRGLGGSNQPQHF. In DNA form, the CDR3 reads TGTGCCAGCAGTGAAGCGAGTACTCGGAGGGGGCTGGGGGGTAGCAATCAGCCCCAGCATTTT.

The rearrangement links TRBV5-1 to TRBJ2-5; 7 bases match TRBD1. J lost 1 base, V lost 2 bases, and 2 bases had no gene match. The CDR3 has 14 residues. Germline CDR1 is SGHRS and CDR2 is YFSETQ. CDR3 loop: CASSLGGSQETQYF. DNA for the CDR3: TGCGCCAGCAGCTTAGGGGGCAGCCAAGAGACCCAGTACTTC.

This clone was picked up a small number of times. The chain carries TRBV11-2 and TRBJ1-6; D not certain. V was trimmed by 5 bases and J by 6 bases, leaving 8 bases between them. From germline, CDR1 is SGHAT and CDR2 FQNNGV. There are 13 residues in the CDR3. CDR3 amino acids: CASSPVFNSPLHF. The CDR3 DNA is TGTGCCAGCAGCCCCGTTTTTAATTCACCCCTCCACTTT.

The rearrangement joins TRBV18 to TRBJ2-7; 7 bases map to TRBD1. The CDR3 is made up of 19 amino acids. Germline V gives CDR1 KGHSH, CDR2 LQKENI. The V and J ends lost 4 bases and 1 base, in that order; junction bases with no gene match: 19. This chain's CDR3 is CASSLFPVFRTGDSYEQYF. The CDR3 DNA is TGTGCCAGCTCACTATTCCCAGTATTTAGGACAGGAGATTCCTACGAGCAGTACTTC.

This sequence joins TRBV27 and TRBJ2-3; D call uncertain. This CDR3 is 15 amino acids long. In germline, CDR1 is MNHEY, CDR2 SMNVEV (reference sequence). Between the trimmed V and J ends, which lost 8 bases and 1 base, there was a span of 16 bases. The CDR3 DNA is TGTGCCAGCGCCCCTTCCTGGGCACGCACAGATACGCAGTATTTT. Encoded protein: CASAPSWARTDTQYF.

The V call is TRBV19, the J call TRBJ1-6; D is unclear. This CDR3 is 13 amino acids long. Trimming pared 8 bases from V and 7 bases from J, leaving 12 bases between. Per germline, CDR1 LNHDA and CDR2 SQIVND (reference sequence). This CDR3 reads CASGEMVNSPLHF. CDR3 sequence (DNA): TGTGCCAGTGGGGAGATGGTCAATTCACCCCTCCACTTT.

The chain uses TRBV10-1 and TRBJ2-1; 14 bases map to TRBD2. This CDR3 is built from 15 residues. CDR1 and CDR2 from the germline V gene are WNHNN and SYGVQD (reference sequence). Losses at the gene ends were 2 bases for V and 9 bases for J; bases not matched to a gene: 3. CDR3 sequence reads: CASSEGLAGGGEQFF. DNA of the CDR3: TGCGCCAGCAGTGAGGGACTAGCGGGAGGAGGTGAGCAGTTCTTC.

This clone turned up a few times. The rearrangement links TRBV30 to TRBJ1-4, with 7 bases fitting TRBD1. The CDR3 has 16 amino acids. V shed 0 bases and J 0 bases; nucleotides not matched to a gene: 4. The germline V gene has CDR1 GTSNPN and CDR2 SVGIG (reference sequence). The CDR3 is CAWSVNTGATNEKLFF. Here the CDR3 DNA reads TGTGCCTGGAGTGTGAACACAGGGGCAACTAATGAAAAACTGTTTTTT.

This chain links TRBV18 with TRBJ1-1; 9 bases agree with TRBD1. Losses at the gene ends were 4 bases for V and 8 bases for J; bases not matched to a gene: 2. This CDR3 has 12 amino acids. Per germline, CDR1 KGHSH and CDR2 LQKENI. The CDR3 nucleotides are TGTGCCAGCTCACTCGGGACAGGGGAAGCTTTCTTT. It codes for CASSLGTGEAFF.

V and J are TRBV28 and TRBJ2-3; 12 bases fit TRBD2. V was clipped by 4 bases and J by 0 bases; unmatched bases: 5. The CDR3 is 17 residues long. Germline lookup yields CDR1 MDHEN and CDR2 SYDVKM. The CDR3 sequence is CASSSYLAGGSTDTQYF. CDR3 DNA: TGTGCCAGCAGTTCATACCTAGCGGGAGGGAGCACAGATACGCAGTATTTT. The whole variable domain, remainder taken from reference TRBV28 and TRBJ2-3, is DVKVTQSSRYLVKRTGEKVFLECVQDMDHENMFWYRQDPGLGLRLIYFSYDVKMKEKGDIPEGYSVSREKKERFSLILESASTNQTSMYLCASSSYLAGGSTDTQYFGPGTRLTVL.

This clone was seen just once. The chain is built from TRBV7-8 and TRBJ1-5; possible D gene TRBD1, 5 bases. CDR3 length: 17 residues. Looked up from germline, CDR1 is SGHVS and CDR2 is FQNEAQ. Trimming stripped 2 bases from V and 0 bases from J, with 14 bases between. The CDR3 DNA reads as TGTGCCAGCAGCTTATTTGGTATAGGGGATAGCAATCAGCCCCAGCATTTT. Translating gives CASSLFGIGDSNQPQHF.

This clone has only a few counts. This chain connects TRBV11-2 to TRBJ2-1; perhaps TRBD1 as D (6 bases). V was trimmed by 6 bases and J by 6 bases, leaving 15 bases between them. CDR3 length: 14 residues. CDR1 is SGHAT, CDR2 FQNNGV, per germline. Written as DNA, the CDR3 is TGTGCCAGCAGGCCACAGGTGACAGGCAATGAGCAGTTCTTC. The encoded protein is CASRPQVTGNEQFF.